This T cell receptor beta chain was captured in a study of blood T cell repertoires in COVID-19. Study summary: Acute and convalescent COVID-19 specimens originated in the United States, Italy and Spain. PBMCs, B-cell-depleted T cells, or T cells were the source of the cDNA or gDNA that made up the material.

The protocol was immunoSEQ multiplex PCR, while the TCRdb copy is restricted to in-frame clones and leaves out a portion. The table includes 250,000 to 300,000 clones, approximately 91% detected once. The source is a woman between 40 and 55 years old with acute COVID-19. The sample consisted of PBMCs or T cells enriched from blood (not recorded which).

The CDR3 is CASSSSAGVPTYEQYF. The CDR3 DNA is TGTGCCAGCAGCTCGTCGGCGGGAGTCCCTACCTACGAGCAGTACTTC. This chain links TRBV5-4 with TRBJ2-7; TRBD2 matches at 7 bases. This CDR3 spans 16 amino acids. With 3 bases clipped from V and 2 bases from J, the junction kept 11 bases outside the gene matches. The germline CDR1 and CDR2 sequences are SGHNT and YYREEE (reference sequence).